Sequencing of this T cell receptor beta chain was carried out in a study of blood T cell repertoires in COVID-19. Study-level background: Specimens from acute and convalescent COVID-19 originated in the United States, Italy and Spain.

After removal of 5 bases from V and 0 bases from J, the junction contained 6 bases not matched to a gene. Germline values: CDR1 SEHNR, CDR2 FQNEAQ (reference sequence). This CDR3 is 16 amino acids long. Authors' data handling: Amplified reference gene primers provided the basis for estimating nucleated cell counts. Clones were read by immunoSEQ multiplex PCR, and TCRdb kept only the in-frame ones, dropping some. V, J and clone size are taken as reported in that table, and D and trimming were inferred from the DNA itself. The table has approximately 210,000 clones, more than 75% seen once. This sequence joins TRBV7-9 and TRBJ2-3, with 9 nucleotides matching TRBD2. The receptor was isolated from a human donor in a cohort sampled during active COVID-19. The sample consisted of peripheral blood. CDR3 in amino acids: CASSPPSGISTDTQYF. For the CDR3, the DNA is TGTGCCAGCAGCCCACCTAGCGGGATAAGCACAGATACGCAGTATTTT.